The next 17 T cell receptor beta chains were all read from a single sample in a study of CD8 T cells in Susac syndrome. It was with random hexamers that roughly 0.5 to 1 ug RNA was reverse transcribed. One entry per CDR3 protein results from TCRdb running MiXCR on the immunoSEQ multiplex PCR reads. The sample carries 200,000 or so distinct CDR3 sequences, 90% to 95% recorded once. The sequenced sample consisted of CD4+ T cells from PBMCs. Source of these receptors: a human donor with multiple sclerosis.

The DNA for the CDR3 is TGCGCCAGCAGCTTGGCCCCCGGTGGGGAGACCCAGTACTTC. This encodes CASSLAPGGETQYF. The gene calls are TRBV5-1 and TRBJ2-5; D is unclear. The CDR3 totals 14 residues. Germline V gives CDR1 SGHRS, CDR2 YFSETQ. With 0 bases removed from V and 5 bases from J, the gap between germline ends came to 11 bases. The full variable domain, with the rest looked up from reference TRBV5-1 and TRBJ2-5, is KAGVTQTPRYLIKTRGQQVTLSCSPISGHRSVSWYQQTPGQGLQFLFEYFSETQRNKGNFPGRFSGRQFSNSRSEMNVSTLELGDSALYLCASSLAPGGETQYFGPGTRLLVL.

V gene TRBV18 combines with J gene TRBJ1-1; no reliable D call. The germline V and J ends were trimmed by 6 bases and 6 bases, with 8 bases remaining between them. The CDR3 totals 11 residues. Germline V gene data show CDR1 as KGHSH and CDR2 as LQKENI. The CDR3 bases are TGTGCCAGCTCCCTGTACCCTGAAGCTTTCTTT. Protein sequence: CASSLYPEAFF.

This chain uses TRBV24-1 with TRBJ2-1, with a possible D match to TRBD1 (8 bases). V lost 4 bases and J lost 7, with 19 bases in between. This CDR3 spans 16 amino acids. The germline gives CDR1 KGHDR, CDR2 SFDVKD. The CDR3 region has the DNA TGTGCCACCAGTGACCTTGGACAGGGAGGGAGTAATGAGCAGTTCTTC. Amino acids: CATSDLGQGGSNEQFF.

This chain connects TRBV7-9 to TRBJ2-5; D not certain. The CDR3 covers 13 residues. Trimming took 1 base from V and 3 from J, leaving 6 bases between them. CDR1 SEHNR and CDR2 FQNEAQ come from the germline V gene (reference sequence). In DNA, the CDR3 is TGTGCCAGCAGCTTAGACTCCGAAGAGACCCAGTACTTC. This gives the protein CASSLDSEETQYF.

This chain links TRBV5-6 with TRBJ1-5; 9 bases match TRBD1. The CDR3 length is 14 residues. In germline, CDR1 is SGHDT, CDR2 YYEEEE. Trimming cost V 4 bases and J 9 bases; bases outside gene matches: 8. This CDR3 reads CASSLGQGEGPQHF. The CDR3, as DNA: TGTGCCAGCAGCCTGGGACAGGGTGAGGGGCCCCAGCATTTT. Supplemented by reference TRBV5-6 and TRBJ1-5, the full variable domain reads DAGVTQSPTHLIKTRGQQVTLRCSPKSGHDTVSWYQQALGQGPQFIFQYYEEEERQRGNFPDRFSGHQFPNYSSELNVNALLLGDSALYLCASSLGQGEGPQHFGDGTRLSIL.

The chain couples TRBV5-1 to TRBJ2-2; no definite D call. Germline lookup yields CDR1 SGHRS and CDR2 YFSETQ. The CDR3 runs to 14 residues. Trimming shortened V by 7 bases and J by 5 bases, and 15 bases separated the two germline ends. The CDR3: CASSVVGTTGELFF. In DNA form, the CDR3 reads TGCGCCAGCTCCGTCGTGGGCACTACCGGGGAGCTGTTTTTT.

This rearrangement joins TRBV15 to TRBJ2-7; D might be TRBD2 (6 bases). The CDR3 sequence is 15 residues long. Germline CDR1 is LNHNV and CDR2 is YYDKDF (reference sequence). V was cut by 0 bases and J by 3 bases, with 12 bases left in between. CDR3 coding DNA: TGTGCCACCAGCAGAGAGCTGGGCGGGAACTACGAGCAGTACTTC. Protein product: CATSRELGGNYEQYF.

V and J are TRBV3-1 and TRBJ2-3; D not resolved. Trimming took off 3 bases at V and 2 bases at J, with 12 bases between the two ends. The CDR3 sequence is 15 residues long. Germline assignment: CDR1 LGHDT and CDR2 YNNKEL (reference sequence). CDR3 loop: CASSQSVVPTDTQYF. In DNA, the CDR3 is TGTGCCAGCAGCCAGTCAGTCGTGCCCACAGATACGCAGTATTTT.

The CDR3 loop reads CASSQVGGLGGYTF. Here the CDR3 DNA reads TGCGCCAGCAGCCAAGTCGGGGGGCTAGGAGGCTACACCTTC. V gene TRBV4-1 combines with J gene TRBJ1-2; TRBD1 is a possible D gene (6 bases). The CDR3 covers 14 residues. V dropped 1 base and J dropped 8 bases, with 14 bases sitting between them. In germline, CDR1 is MGHRA, CDR2 YSYEKL.

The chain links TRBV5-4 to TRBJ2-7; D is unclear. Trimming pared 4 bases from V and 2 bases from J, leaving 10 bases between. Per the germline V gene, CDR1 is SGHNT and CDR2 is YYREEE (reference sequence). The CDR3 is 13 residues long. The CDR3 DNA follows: TGTGCCAGCAGCCGGAAAGGACCCTACGAGCAGTACTTC. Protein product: CASSRKGPYEQYF.

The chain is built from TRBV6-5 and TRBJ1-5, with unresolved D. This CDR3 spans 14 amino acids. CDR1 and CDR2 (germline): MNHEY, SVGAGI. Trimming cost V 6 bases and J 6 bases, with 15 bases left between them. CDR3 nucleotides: TGTGCCAGCAGCCTCAGTGAGTGGAGTCAGCCCCAGCATTTT. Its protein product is CASSLSEWSQPQHF.

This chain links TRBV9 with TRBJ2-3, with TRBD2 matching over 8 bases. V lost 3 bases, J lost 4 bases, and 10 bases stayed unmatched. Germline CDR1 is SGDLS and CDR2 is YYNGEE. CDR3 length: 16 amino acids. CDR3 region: CASSAQAGVVADTQYF. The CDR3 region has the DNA TGTGCCAGCAGCGCCCAAGCGGGAGTCGTGGCAGATACGCAGTATTTT.

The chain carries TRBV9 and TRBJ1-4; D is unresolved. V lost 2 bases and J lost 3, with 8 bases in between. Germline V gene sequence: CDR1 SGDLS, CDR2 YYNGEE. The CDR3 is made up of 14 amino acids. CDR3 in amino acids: CASSVGQANEKLFF. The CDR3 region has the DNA TGTGCCAGCAGCGTCGGGCAGGCTAATGAAAAACTGTTTTTT.

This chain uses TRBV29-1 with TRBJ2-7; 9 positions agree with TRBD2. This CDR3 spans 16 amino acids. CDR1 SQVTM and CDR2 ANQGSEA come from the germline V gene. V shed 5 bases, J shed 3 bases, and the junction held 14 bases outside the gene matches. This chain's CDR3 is CSVSSGTPKTDYEQYF. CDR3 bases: TGCAGCGTTTCTAGCGGGACACCTAAGACCGACTACGAGCAGTACTTC.

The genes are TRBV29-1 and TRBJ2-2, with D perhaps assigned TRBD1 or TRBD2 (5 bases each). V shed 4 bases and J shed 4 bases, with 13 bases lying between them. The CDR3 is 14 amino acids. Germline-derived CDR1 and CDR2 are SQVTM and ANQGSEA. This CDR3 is CSVVWGRVTGELFF. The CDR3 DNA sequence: TGCAGCGTTGTTTGGGGACGTGTCACCGGGGAGCTGTTTTTT.

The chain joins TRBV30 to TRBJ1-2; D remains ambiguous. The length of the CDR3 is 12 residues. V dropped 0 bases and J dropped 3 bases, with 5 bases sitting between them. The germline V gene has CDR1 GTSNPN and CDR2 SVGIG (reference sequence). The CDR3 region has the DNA TGTGCCTGGAGTGTCCGTCACTATGGCTACACCTTC. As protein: CAWSVRHYGYTF.

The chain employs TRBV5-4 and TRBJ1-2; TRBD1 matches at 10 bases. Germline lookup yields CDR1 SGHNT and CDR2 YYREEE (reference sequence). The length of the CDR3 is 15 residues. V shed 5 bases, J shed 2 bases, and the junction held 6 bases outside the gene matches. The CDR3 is CASRQGTGDNYGYTF. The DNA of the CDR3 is TGTGCCAGCAGGCAAGGGACAGGGGACAACTATGGCTACACCTTC.